This T cell receptor beta chain was profiled in a study of cytomegalovirus exposure and HLA in healthy donors. Study observations and caveats: There were reportedly fewer N-insertions in an Asian-associated ancestry cluster than the roughly 680-donor mean, in a later analysis. Later work found most CMV-associated TCR beta chains apparently HLA-restricted.

In regard to this clone: Its antigen is still unknown.

The PCR had 60 Vbeta and 13 Jbeta primers. Clones were sequenced by immunoSEQ multiplex PCR, and TCRdb holds only the in-frame ones, with some missing. The repertoire has about 160,000 clones, about 85% of them found once; the top ten carry roughly 2.2%. Sequenced: PBMCs. The sequence derives from a man between 18 and 35 years old in good health and CMV-seropositive.

This CDR3 is CSALQGDTIYF. CDR3 in DNA: TGCAGCGCCCTGCAAGGGGACACCATATATTTT. The chain recombines TRBV29-1 with TRBJ1-3; a weak D match, TRBD1 (5 bases). This CDR3 is built from 11 residues. CDR1 is SQVTM and CDR2 is ANQGSEA in the germline V gene. V dropped 7 bases and J dropped 8 bases, with 12 bases sitting between them.